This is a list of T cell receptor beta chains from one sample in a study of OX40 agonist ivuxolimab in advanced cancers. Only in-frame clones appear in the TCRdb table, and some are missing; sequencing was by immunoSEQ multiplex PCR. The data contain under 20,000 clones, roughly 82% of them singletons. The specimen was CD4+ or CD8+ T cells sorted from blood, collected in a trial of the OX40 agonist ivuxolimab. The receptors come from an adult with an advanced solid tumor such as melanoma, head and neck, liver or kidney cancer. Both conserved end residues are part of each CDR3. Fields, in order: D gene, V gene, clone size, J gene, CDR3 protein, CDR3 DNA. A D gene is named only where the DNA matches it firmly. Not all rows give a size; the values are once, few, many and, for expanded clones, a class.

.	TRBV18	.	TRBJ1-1	CASSMNSRATEAFF	TGTGCCAGCTCAATGAATTCAAGGGCGACTGAAGCTTTCTTT
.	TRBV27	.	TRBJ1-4	CASSPLRGTNEKLFF	TGTGCCAGCAGCCCCCTGAGGGGAACTAATGAAAAACTGTTTTTT
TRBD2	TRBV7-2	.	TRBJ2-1	CASSFSGTSGNSKFF	TGTGCCAGCAGCTTCTCCGGGACTAGCGGGAATAGTAAGTTCTTC
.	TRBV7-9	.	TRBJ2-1	CASSVDGSSYNEQFF	TGTGCCAGCAGCGTGGACGGTAGCTCCTACAATGAGCAGTTCTTC
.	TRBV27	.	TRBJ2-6	CASSLGDGMAGANVLTF	TGTGCCAGCAGTTTAGGGGACGGGATGGCTGGGGCCAACGTCCTGACTTTC
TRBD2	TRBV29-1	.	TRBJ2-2	CSVAGTSVGELFF	TGCAGCGTAGCCGGGACTAGCGTCGGGGAGCTGTTTTTT
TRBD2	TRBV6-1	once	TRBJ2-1	CASSEGSGGTYNEQFF	TGTGCCAGCAGTGAGGGTAGCGGGGGGACGTACAATGAGCAGTTCTTC
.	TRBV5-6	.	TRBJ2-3	CASSLGGYRTDTQYF	TGTGCCAGCAGCTTGGGCGGATACCGCACAGATACGCAGTATTTT
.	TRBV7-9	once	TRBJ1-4	CASSSPGRNEKLFF	TGTGCCAGCAGCTCCCCGGGGCGGAATGAAAAACTGTTTTTT
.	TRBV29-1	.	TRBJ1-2	CSVDRRGGYGYTF	TGCAGCGTTGATCGCAGGGGAGGCTATGGCTACACCTTC
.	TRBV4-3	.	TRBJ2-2	CASSQEGGIYTGELFF	TGCGCCAGCAGCCAAGAAGGGGGGATATACACCGGGGAGCTGTTTTTT
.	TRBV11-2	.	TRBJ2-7	CASSFWLREPSDLVVYF	TGTGCCAGCAGCTTTTGGCTTAGGGAACCTTCTGACTTAGTGGTGTACTTC
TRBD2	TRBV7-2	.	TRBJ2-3	CASSLRLAGGTDTQYF	TGTGCCAGCAGCTTAAGACTAGCGGGAGGCACAGATACGCAGTATTTT
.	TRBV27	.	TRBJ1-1	CASSSGALRGTEAFF	TGTGCCAGCAGTTCGGGGGCCCTGCGAGGTACTGAAGCTTTCTTT
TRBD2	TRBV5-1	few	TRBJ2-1	CASSLAYLGGGYNEQFF	TGCGCCAGCAGCTTGGCTTATCTGGGCGGGGGTTACAATGAGCAGTTCTTC
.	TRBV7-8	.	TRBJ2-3	CASSAHTDTQYF	TGTGCCAGCAGCGCCCACACAGATACGCAGTATTTT
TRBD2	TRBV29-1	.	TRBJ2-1	CSVRTSGRDNEQFF	TGCAGCGTTCGGACTAGCGGGAGGGACAATGAGCAGTTCTTC
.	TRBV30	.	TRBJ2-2	CAWGAINTGELFF	TGTGCCTGGGGAGCGATAAACACCGGGGAGCTGTTTTTT
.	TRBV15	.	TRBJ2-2	CATSREGQFTGELFF	TGTGCCACCAGCAGAGAAGGGCAATTCACCGGGGAGCTGTTTTTT
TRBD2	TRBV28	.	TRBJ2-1	CASRSSGSSYNEQFF	TGTGCCAGCAGATCTAGCGGGAGCTCCTACAATGAGCAGTTCTTC
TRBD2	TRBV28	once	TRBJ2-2	CASSHSGALAMNTGELFF	TGTGCCAGCTCTCATAGCGGGGCCCTCGCAATGAACACCGGGGAGCTGTTTTTT
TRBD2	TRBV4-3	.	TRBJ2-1	CASSRRLADEQFF	TGCGCCAGCAGCCGCCGACTAGCGGATGAGCAGTTCTTC
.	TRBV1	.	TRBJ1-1	CTSSHQRNTEAFF	TGCACCAGCAGCCATCAAAGGAACACTGAAGCTTTCTTT
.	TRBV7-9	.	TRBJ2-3	CATTDTQYF	TGTGCCACCACAGATACGCAGTATTTT
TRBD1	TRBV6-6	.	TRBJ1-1	CASTQGQGDLF	TGTGCCAGCACCCAGGGACAGGGGGACCTCTTT
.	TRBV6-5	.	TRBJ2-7	CASSTGGTREQYF	TGTGCCAGCAGTACGGGCGGGACACGTGAGCAGTACTTC
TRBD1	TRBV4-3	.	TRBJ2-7	CASSQSGTGGLEQYF	TGCGCCAGCAGCCAAAGCGGGACAGGGGGCCTCGAGCAGTACTTC
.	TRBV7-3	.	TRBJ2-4	CASSLEGGTKNIQYF	TGTGCCAGCAGCTTGGAGGGAGGAACCAAAAACATTCAGTACTTC
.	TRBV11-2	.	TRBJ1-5	CASSLDPRGVSNQPQHF	TGTGCCAGCAGCTTAGACCCCCGGGGGGTTAGCAATCAGCCCCAGCATTTT
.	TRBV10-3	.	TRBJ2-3	CAISVDKGSTDTQYF	TGTGCCATCAGTGTAGATAAGGGTTCCACAGATACGCAGTATTTT
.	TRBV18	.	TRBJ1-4	CASSPIDGEKLFF	TGTGCCAGCTCACCGATTGACGGGGAAAAACTGTTTTTT
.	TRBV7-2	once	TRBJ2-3	CASSLSGLDTQYF	TGTGCCAGCAGCTTGTCAGGTCTAGATACGCAGTATTTT
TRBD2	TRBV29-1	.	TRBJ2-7	CSVEDLAGAEEQYF	TGCAGCGTTGAAGATCTAGCGGGAGCGGAAGAGCAGTACTTC
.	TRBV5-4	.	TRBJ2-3	CASSFAATDTQYF	TGTGCCAGCAGCTTTGCAGCTACAGATACGCAGTATTTT
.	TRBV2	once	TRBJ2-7	CASSESGYEQYF	TGTGCCAGCAGTGAAAGCGGTTATGAGCAGTACTTC
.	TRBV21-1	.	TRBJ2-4	CASSKEYLAGLAKNIQYF	TGTGCCAGCAGCAAAGAGTATTTGGCGGGGTTAGCCAAAAACATTCAGTACTTC
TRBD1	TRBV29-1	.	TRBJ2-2	CSARQGAMNTGGLFF	TGCAGCGCCCGACAGGGGGCAATGAACACCGGGGGGCTGTTTTTT
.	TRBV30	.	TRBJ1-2	CAWARDNLNYGYTF	TGTGCCTGGGCCCGGGACAATCTTAACTATGGCTACACCTTC
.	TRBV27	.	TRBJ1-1	CASSFNSQAFF	TGTGCCAGCAGTTTTAACAGCCAAGCTTTCTTT
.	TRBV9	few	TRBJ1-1	CASSVGGNRASEAFF	TGTGCCAGCAGCGTAGGGGGGAACAGGGCGTCTGAAGCTTTCTTT
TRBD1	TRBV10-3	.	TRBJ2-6	CAISGAGTGQSGANVLTF	TGTGCCATCAGTGGGGCCGGGACAGGGCAATCTGGGGCCAACGTCCTGACTTTC